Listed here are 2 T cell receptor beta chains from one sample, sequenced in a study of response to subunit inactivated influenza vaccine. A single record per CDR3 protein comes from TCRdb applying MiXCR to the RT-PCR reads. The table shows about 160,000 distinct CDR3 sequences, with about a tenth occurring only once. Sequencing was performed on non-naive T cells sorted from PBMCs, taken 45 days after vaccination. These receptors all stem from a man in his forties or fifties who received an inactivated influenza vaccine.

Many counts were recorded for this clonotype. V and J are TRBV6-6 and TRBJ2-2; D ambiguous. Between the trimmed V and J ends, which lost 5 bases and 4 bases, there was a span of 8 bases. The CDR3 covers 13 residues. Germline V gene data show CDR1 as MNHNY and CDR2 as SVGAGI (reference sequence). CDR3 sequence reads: CASSHISTGELFF. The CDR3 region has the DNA TGTGCCAGCAGTCATATAAGCACCGGGGAGCTGTTTTTT.

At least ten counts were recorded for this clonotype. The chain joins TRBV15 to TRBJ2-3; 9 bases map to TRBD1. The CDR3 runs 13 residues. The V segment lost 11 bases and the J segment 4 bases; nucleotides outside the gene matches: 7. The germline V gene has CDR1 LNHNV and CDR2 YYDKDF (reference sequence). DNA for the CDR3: TGTGCCGTAGGGGACAGGGCCCCAGATACGCAGTATTTT. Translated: CAVGDRAPDTQYF. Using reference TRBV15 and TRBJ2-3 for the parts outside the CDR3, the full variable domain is DAMVIQNPRYQVTQFGKPVTLSCSQTLNHNVMYWYQQKSSQAPKLLFHYYDKDFNNEADTPDNFQSRRPNTSFCFLDIRSPGLGDTAMYLCAVGDRAPDTQYFGPGTRLTVL.